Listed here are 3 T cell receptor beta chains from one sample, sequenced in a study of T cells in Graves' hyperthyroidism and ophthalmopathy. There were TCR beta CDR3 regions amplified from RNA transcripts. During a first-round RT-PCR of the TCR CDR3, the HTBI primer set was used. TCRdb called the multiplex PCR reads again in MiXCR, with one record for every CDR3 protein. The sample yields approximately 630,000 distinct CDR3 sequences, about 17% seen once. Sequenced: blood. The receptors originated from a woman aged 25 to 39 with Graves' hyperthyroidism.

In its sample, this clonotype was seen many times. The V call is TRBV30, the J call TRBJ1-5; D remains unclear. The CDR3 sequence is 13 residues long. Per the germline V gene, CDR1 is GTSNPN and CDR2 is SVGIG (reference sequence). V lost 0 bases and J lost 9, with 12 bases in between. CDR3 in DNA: TGTGCCTGGAGTGTACGGGCGACGGGGCCCCAGCATTTT. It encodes CAWSVRATGPQHF.

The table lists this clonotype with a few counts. In DNA form, the CDR3 reads TGCAGTGCTGGCCACAATGAGCAGTTCTTC. This encodes CSAGHNEQFF. This chain uses TRBV20-1 with TRBJ2-1; D gene unclear. This CDR3 spans 10 amino acids. The germline V and J ends were trimmed by 5 bases and 5 bases, with 4 bases remaining between them. Germline V lookup: CDR1 DFQATT, CDR2 SNEGSKA (reference sequence).

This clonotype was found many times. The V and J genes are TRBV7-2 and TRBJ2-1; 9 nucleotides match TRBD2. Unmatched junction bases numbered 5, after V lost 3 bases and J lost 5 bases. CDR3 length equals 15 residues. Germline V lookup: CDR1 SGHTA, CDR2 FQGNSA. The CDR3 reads CASSFAGGGDNEQFF. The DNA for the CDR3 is TGTGCCAGCAGCTTTGCGGGAGGGGGGGACAATGAGCAGTTCTTC. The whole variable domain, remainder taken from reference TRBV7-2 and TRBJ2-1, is GAGVSQSPSNKVTEKGKDVELRCDPISGHTALYWYRQSLGQGLEFLIYFQGNSAPDKSGLPSDRFSAERTGGSVSTLTIQRTQQEDSAVYLCASSFAGGGDNEQFFGPGTRLTVL.